This T cell receptor beta chain was identified in a study of Ad26.COV2.S vaccination and SARS-CoV-2 variants. Study-wide context: Participants got Ad26.COV2.S intramuscularly, once or twice 56 days apart.

CDR3 length equals 17 residues. V was trimmed by 0 bases and J by 6 bases, leaving 18 bases between them. Per the germline V gene, CDR1 is GTSNPN and CDR2 is SVGIG (reference sequence). TCRdb keeps only in-frame clones here, not all; method: immunoSEQ multiplex PCR. Of some 480,000 clones in the sample, around 85% were seen once. The treatment denotes: 19 received Ad26.COV2.S at low or high dose, single or two shots; roughly five received placebo; per-sample allocation not given. Sampling happened 63 days after the first vaccine or placebo injection. The receptor comes from a person between 18 and 60 years old who received the Ad26.COV2.S COVID-19 vaccine or a placebo. Material: peripheral blood, obtained in a trial of Ad26.COV2.S vaccine versus placebo. The rearrangement links TRBV30 to TRBJ1-6; D is unclear. The CDR3 is CAWSVSTDFTLNSPLHF. As DNA, the CDR3 is TGTGCCTGGAGTGTATCTACAGATTTTACTCTTAATTCACCCCTCCACTTT.